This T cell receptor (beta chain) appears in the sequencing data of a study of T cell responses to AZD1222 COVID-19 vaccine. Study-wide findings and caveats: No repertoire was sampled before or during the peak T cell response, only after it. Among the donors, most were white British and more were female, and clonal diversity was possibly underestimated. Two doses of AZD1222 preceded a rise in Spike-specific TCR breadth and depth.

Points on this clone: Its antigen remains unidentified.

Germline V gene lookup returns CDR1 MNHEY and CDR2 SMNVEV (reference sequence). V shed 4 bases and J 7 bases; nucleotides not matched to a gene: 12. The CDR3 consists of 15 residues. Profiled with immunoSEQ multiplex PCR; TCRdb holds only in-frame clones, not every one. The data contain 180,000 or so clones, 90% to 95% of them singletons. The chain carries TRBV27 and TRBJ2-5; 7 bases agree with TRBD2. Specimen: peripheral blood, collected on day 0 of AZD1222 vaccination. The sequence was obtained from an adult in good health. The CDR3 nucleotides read TGTGCCAGCAGTTCGGGGGGAAGGCTAGGTGGGACCCAGTACTTC. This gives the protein CASSSGGRLGGTQYF.